The TCR beta chain under discussion was sequenced for a study of blood T cell repertoires in COVID-19. The overall study: COVID-19 samples, acute and convalescent, were from the United States, Italy and Spain.

The table came from immunoSEQ multiplex PCR; TCRdb's copy has only in-frame clones and leaves some out. Of about 480,000 clones listed, approximately 88% were seen once; the top ten hold roughly 13%. J gave up 8 bases and V 6 bases, and 3 bases lay outside the gene matches. Germline values: CDR1 MNHEY, CDR2 SVGAGI. The CDR3 is 11 residues long. The Seattle patients, enrolled during active infection, were followed longitudinally. Sequenced material: peripheral blood. This receptor was obtained from a woman aged 45 to 65 with COVID-19, enrolled during active disease. The chain is built from TRBV6-5 and TRBJ1-2; TRBD1 matches 7 bases. CDR3 nucleotide sequence: TGTGCCAGCAGAAGGGACAGCGGCTACACCTTC. Its protein is CASRRDSGYTF.